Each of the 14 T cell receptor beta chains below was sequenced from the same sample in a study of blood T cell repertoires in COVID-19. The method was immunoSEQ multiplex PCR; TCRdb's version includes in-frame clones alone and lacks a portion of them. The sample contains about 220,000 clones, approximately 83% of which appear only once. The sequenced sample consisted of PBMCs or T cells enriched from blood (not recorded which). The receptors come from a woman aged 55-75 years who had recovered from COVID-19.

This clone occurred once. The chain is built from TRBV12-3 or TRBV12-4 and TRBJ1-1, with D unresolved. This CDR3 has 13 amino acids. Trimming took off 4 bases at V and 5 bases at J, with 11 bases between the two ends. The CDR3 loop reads CASSSRGRTEAFF. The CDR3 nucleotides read TGTGCCAGCAGTTCACGAGGTAGGACTGAAGCTTTCTTT.

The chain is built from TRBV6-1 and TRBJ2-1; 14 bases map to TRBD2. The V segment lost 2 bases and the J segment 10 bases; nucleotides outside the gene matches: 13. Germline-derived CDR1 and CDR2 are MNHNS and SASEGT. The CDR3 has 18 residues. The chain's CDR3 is CASSERGTSGGPTREQFF. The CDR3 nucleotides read TGTGCCAGCAGTGAAAGAGGGACTAGCGGGGGCCCGACAAGGGAGCAGTTCTTC.

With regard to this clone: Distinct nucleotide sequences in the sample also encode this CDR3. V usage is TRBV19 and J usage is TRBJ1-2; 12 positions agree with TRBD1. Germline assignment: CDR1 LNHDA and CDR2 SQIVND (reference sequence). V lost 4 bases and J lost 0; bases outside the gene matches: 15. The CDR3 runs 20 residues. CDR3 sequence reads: CASSTWRGTGGGIANYGYTF. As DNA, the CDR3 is TGTGCCAGTAGTACGTGGCGAGGGACAGGGGGCGGAATAGCTAACTATGGCTACACCTTC.

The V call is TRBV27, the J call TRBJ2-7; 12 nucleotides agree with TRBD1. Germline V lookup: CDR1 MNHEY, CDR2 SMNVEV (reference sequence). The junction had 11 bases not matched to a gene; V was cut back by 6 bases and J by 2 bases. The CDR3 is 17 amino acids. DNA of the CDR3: TGTGCCAGCAGCCAACTCCAGGGACAGGGGGCCCCCTACGAGCAGTACTTC. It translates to CASSQLQGQGAPYEQYF.

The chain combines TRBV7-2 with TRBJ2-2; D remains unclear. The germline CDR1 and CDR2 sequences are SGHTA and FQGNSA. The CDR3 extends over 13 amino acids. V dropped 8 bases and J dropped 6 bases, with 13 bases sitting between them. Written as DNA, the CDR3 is TGTGCCAGCGTCAACCGTCGGTCCGGGGAGCTGTTTTTT. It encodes CASVNRRSGELFF.

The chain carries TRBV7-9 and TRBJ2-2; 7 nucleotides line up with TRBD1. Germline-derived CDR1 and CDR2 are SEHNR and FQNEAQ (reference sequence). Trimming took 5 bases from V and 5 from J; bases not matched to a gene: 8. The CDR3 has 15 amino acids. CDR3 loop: CASSTRDSATGELFF. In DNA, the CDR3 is TGTGCCAGCAGCACCCGGGACAGTGCAACCGGGGAGCTGTTTTTT.

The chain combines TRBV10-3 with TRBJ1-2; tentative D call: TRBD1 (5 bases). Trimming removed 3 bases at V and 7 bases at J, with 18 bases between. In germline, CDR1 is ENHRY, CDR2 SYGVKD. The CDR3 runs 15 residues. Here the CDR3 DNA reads TGTGCCATCAGTGATAGTATAAACAGGTTAAGTGGCTACACCTTC. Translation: CAISDSINRLSGYTF.

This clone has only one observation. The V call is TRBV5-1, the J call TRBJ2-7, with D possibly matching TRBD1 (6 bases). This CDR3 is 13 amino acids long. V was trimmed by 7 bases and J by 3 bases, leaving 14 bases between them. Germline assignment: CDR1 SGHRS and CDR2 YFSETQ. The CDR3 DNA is TGCGCCAGCGGACCCCAACAGGGCTACGAGCAGTACTTC. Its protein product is CASGPQQGYEQYF.

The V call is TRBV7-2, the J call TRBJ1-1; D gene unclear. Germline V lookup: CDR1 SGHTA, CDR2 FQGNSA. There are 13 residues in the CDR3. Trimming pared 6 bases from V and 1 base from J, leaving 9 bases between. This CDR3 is CASSSHRNTEAFF. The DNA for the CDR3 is TGTGCCAGCAGTTCACACCGGAACACTGAAGCTTTCTTT.

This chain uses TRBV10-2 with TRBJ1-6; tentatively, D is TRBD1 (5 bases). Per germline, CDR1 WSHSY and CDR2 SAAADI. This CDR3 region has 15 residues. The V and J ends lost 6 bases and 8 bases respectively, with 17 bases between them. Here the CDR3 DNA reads TGCGCCAGCAGGCAGGGAGGGCTCCGGGATTCACCCCTCCACTTT. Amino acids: CASRQGGLRDSPLHF.

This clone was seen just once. The CDR3 sequence: CASSLQRDYSYEQYF. The CDR3 nucleotides are TGTGCCAGCAGCTTACAGCGGGATTACTCCTACGAGCAGTACTTC. J is TRBJ2-7 and V is TRBV7-8, with 7 bases fitting TRBD2. In germline, CDR1 is SGHVS, CDR2 FQNEAQ. The junction had 4 bases not matched to a gene; V was cut back by 2 bases and J by 0 bases. The CDR3 contains 15 residues.

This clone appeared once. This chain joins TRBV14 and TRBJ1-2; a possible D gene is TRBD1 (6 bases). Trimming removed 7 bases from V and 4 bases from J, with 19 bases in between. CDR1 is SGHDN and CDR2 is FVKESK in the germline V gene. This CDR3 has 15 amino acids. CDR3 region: CASTPGGGRGYGYTF. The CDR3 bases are TGTGCCAGCACCCCGGGCGGGGGCAGGGGCTATGGCTACACCTTC.

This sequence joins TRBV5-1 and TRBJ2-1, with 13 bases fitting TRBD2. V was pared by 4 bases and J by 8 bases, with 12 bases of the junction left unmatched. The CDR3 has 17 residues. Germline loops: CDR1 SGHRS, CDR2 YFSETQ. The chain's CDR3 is CASSLPGTSGAEDEQFF. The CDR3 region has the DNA TGCGCCAGCAGCCTTCCCGGGACTAGCGGGGCCGAGGATGAGCAGTTCTTC.

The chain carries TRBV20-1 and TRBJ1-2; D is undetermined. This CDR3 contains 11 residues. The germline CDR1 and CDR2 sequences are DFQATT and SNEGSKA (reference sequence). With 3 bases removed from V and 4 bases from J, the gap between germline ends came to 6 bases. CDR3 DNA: TGCAGTGCTAGGAGAGGCTATGGCTACACCTTC. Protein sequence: CSARRGYGYTF.